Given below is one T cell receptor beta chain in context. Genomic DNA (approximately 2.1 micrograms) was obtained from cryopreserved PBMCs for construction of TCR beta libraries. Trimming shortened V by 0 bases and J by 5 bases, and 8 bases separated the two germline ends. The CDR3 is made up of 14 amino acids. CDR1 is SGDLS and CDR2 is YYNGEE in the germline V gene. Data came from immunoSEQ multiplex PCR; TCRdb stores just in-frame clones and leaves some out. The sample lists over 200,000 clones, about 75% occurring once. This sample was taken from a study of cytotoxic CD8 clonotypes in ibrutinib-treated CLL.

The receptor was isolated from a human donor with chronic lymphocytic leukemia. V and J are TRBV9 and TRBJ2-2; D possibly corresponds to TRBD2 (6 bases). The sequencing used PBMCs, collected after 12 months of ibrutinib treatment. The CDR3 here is CASSVAGGTGELFF. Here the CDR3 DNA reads TGTGCCAGCAGCGTAGCTGGGGGGACCGGGGAGCTGTTTTTT.